This TCR beta chain derives from a study of cytomegalovirus exposure and HLA in healthy donors. Broader study findings: There were reportedly fewer N-insertions in an Asian-associated ancestry cluster than the roughly 610-donor mean, in a later analysis.

The sample holds one count of this clone. Its antigen is unidentified. CDR1 and CDR2 from the germline V gene are SQVTM and ANQGSEA. This CDR3 spans 12 amino acids. V was pared by 8 bases and J by 8 bases, with 16 bases between. Primers: 60 Vbeta forward and 13 Jbeta reverse. The table came from immunoSEQ multiplex PCR; TCRdb's copy has only in-frame clones and leaves some out. The profile shows roughly 150,000 clones, roughly 85% of them singletons. V and J are TRBV29-1 and TRBJ2-1; tentative D call: TRBD1 (7 bases). Sample: PBMCs. The sequence was collected from a man between 35 and 55 years old in good health and CMV-seropositive. CDR3 sequence (DNA): TGCAGCTCAGAAGGCAGGGGGGATGAGCAGTTCTTC. Residues: CSSEGRGDEQFF.